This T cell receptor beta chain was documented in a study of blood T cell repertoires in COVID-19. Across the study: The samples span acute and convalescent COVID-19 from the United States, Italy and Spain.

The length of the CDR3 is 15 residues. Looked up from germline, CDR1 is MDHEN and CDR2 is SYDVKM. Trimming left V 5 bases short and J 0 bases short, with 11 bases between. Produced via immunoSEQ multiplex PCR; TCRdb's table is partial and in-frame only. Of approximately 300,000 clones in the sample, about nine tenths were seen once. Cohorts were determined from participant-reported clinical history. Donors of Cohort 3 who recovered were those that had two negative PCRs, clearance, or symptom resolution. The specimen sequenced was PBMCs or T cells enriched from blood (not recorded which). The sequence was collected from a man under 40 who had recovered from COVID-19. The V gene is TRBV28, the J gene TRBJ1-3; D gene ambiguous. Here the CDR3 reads CASSDTDYSGNTIYF. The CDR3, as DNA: TGTGCCAGCAGTGACACAGATTACTCTGGAAACACCATATATTTT.